The 10 T cell receptor beta chains reported below all come from one sample, sequenced in a study of T cell responses to AZD1222 COVID-19 vaccine. Libraries were prepared by immunoSEQ multiplex PCR; TCRdb keeps only in-frame clonotypes and omits some of them. The sample has more than 250,000 clones, approximately 93% seen once; the top ten hold roughly 0.5%. The sequences come from peripheral blood, collected on day 0 of AZD1222 vaccination. The receptors were gathered from an adult in good health.

V gene TRBV19 combines with J gene TRBJ1-1, with no clear D. The CDR3 covers 14 residues. Deletions cut 6 bases from V and 0 bases from J, with 11 bases between. Germline V gene sequence: CDR1 LNHDA, CDR2 SQIVND (reference sequence). The DNA of the CDR3 is TGTGCCAGTAGCCTCAGGAGGATGAACACTGAAGCTTTCTTT. Its protein is CASSLRRMNTEAFF. The whole variable domain, remainder taken from reference TRBV19 and TRBJ1-1, is DGGITQSPKYLFRKEGQNVTLSCEQNLNHDAMYWYRQDPGQGLRLIYYSQIVNDFQKGDIAEGYSVSREKKESFPLTVTSAQKNPTAFYLCASSLRRMNTEAFFGQGTRLTVV.

V usage is TRBV2 and J usage is TRBJ2-7; 8 nucleotides match TRBD2. Germline values: CDR1 SNHLY, CDR2 FYNNEI. This CDR3 has 14 amino acids. The ends lost 2 bases at V and 4 bases at J; junction bases unmatched: 4. This chain's CDR3 is CASSEPGGDYEQYF. For the CDR3, the DNA is TGTGCCAGCAGTGAACCGGGGGGGGATTACGAGCAGTACTTC.

V usage is TRBV28 and J usage is TRBJ1-5, with D unresolved. The CDR3 has 13 amino acids. Trimming shortened V by 6 bases and J by 3 bases, and 9 bases separated the two germline ends. Germline V gene sequence: CDR1 MDHEN, CDR2 SYDVKM. As DNA, the CDR3 is TGTGCCAGCAGGAACAGTTTCAATCAGCCCCAGCATTTT. Protein sequence: CASRNSFNQPQHF.

V and J are TRBV3-1 (or the pseudogene TRBV3-2) and TRBJ1-1, with 10 bases that match TRBD1. This CDR3 spans 15 amino acids. V dropped 1 base and J dropped 5; count of bases not matched to a gene: 4. Per the germline V gene, CDR1 is LGHDT and CDR2 is YNNKEL (reference sequence). Here the CDR3 reads CASSQGTGGNTEAFF. CDR3 in DNA: TGTGCCAGCAGCCAAGGGACAGGGGGTAATACTGAAGCTTTCTTT.

The chain joins TRBV30 to TRBJ1-5; 10 nucleotides align to TRBD1. V shed 5 bases, J shed 0 bases, and the junction held 1 base outside the gene matches. The CDR3 contains 14 residues. The germline gives CDR1 GTSNPN, CDR2 SVGIG (reference sequence). CDR3 nucleotides: TGTGCCTGGGGGACAGGGGTTAGCAATCAGCCCCAGCATTTT. Amino acid sequence: CAWGTGVSNQPQHF. Filled out from reference TRBV30 and TRBJ1-5, the complete variable domain reads SQTIHQWPATLVQPVGSPLSLECTVEGTSNPNLYWYRQAAGRGLQLLFYSVGIGQISSEVPQNLSASRPQDRQFILSSKKLLLSDSGFYLCAWGTGVSNQPQHFGDGTRLSIL.

The CDR3, as DNA: TGTGCCAGCAGCTTAGTCGGGAAGAACACTGAAGCTTTCTTT. It yields the protein CASSLVGKNTEAFF. The V and J genes are TRBV7-9 and TRBJ1-1; D remains unclear. V was clipped by 1 base and J by 1 base, with 7 bases between them. This CDR3 contains 14 residues. Germline CDR1 reads SEHNR; CDR2 reads FQNEAQ (reference sequence).

The V and J genes are TRBV30 and TRBJ2-7, with D unresolved. The CDR3 runs 15 residues. Trimming cost V 2 bases and J 6 bases, with 20 bases left between them. In germline, CDR1 is GTSNPN, CDR2 SVGIG (reference sequence). The CDR3 coding sequence is TGTGCCTGGAGTCCGGGCCCAGTCCACGGTGGCGAGCAGTACTTC. Translation: CAWSPGPVHGGEQYF.

The chain has TRBV18 and TRBJ2-7, with D possibly being TRBD2 (7 bases). V shed 9 bases and J shed 2 bases, with 17 bases lying between them. The CDR3 sequence is 14 residues long. Germline V CDR1 and CDR2: KGHSH, LQKENI. CDR3 sequence (DNA): TGTGCCAGTACGGGGGGCGGAGGGACCTACGAGCAGTACTTC. It encodes CASTGGGGTYEQYF.

The genes are TRBV18 and TRBJ2-7, with 7 bases lining up with TRBD1. Per the germline V gene, CDR1 is KGHSH and CDR2 is LQKENI. The CDR3 consists of 14 residues. V was pared by 4 bases and J by 5 bases, with 8 bases of the junction left unmatched. DNA of the CDR3: TGTGCCAGCTCACTAACACAGGGGAAAAACGAGCAGTACTTC. It translates to CASSLTQGKNEQYF.

V is TRBV19 and J is TRBJ2-4; 13 nucleotides match TRBD2. The V and J ends lost 6 bases and 0 bases, in that order; junction bases with no gene match: 5. Germline CDR1 LNHDA, CDR2 SQIVND (reference sequence). This CDR3 has 17 amino acids. CDR3 sequence reads: CASRPRTSGRAKNIQYF. The CDR3 nucleotides are TGTGCCAGTAGACCCAGGACTAGCGGGAGAGCCAAAAACATTCAGTACTTC.